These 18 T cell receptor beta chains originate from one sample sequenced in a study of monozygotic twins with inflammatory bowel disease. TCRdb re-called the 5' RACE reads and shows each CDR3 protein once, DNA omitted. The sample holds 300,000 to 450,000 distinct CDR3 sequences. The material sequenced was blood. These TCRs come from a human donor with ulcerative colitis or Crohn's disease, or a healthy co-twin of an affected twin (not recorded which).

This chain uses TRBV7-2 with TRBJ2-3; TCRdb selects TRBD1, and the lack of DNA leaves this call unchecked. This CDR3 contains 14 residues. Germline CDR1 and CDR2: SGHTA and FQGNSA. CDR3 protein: CASSLAGGEDTQYF.

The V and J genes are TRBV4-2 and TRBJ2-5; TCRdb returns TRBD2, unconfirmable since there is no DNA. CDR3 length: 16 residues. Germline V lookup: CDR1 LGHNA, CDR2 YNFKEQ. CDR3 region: CASSQDGLLGQETQYF.

The CDR3 here is CASSSYGQGVYEQFF. The chain carries TRBV5-1 and TRBJ2-1; TCRdb designates TRBD1, a call that cannot be tested without DNA. Germline CDR1 reads SGHRS; CDR2 reads YFSETQ. This CDR3 has 15 residues. The full variable domain, rest sourced from reference TRBV5-1 and TRBJ2-1, is KAGVTQTPRYLIKTRGQQVTLSCSPISGHRSVSWYQQTPGQGLQFLFEYFSETQRNKGNFPGRFSGRQFSNSRSEMNVSTLELGDSALYLCASSSYGQGVYEQFFGPGTRLTVL.

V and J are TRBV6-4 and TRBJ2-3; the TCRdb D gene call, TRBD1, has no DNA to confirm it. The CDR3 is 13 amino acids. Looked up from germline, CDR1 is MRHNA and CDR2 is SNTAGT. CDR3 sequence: CASSYPGAGTQYF.

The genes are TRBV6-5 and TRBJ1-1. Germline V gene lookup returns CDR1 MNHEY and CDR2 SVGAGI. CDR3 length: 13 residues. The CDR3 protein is CASSYGEGGEAFF.

CDR3: CASTARPEAFF. This chain links TRBV7-9 with TRBJ1-1. The CDR3 length is 11 residues. Per the germline V gene, CDR1 is SEHNR and CDR2 is FQNEAQ (reference sequence).

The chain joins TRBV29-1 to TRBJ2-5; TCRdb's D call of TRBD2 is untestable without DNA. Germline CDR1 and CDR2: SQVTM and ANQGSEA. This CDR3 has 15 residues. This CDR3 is CSVENEGLSQETQYF.

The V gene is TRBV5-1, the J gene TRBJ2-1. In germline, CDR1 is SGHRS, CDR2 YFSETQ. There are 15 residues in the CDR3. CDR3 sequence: CASSLEGLGDNEQFF.

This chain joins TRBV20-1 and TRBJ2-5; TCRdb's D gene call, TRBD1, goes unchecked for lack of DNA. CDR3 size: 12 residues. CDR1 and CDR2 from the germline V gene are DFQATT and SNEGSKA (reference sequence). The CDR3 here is CSARQGEETQYF.

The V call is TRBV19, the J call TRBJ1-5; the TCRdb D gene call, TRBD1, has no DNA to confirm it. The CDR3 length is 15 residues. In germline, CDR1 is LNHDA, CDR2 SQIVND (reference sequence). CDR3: CASSIVTGEGQPQHF.

The CDR3 spells CASSYLYSPLHF. This chain joins TRBV6-5 and TRBJ1-6. CDR1 MNHEY and CDR2 SVGAGI come from the germline V gene. The CDR3 runs to 12 residues.

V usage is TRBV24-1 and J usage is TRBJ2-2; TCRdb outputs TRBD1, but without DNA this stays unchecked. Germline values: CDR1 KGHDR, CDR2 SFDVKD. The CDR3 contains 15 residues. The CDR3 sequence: CATSRRQGITGELFF.

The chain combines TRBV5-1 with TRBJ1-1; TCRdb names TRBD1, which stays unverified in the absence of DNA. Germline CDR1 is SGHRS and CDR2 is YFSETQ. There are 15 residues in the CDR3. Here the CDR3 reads CASRLGPGENTEAFF.

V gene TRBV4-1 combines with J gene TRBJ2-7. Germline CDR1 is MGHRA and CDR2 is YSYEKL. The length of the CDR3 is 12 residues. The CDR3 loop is CASSHSSGEQYF.

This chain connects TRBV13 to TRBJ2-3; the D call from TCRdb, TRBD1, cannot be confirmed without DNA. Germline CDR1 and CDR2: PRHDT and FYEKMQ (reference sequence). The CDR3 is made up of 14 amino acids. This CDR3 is CASSFAGARGTQYF.

Here the CDR3 reads CASSLRTGGSSGANVLTF. This chain uses TRBV7-9 with TRBJ2-6; TCRdb's D call of TRBD1 is untestable without DNA. This CDR3 contains 18 residues. CDR1 and CDR2 from the germline V gene are SEHNR and FQNEAQ (reference sequence).

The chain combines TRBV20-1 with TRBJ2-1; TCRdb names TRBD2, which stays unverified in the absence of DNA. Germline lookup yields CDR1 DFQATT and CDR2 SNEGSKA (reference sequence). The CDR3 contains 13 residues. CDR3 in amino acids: CSREGGGPDEQFF.

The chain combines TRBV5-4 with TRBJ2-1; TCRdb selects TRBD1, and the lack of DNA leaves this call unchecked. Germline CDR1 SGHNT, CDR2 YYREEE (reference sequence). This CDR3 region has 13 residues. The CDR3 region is CASSPQGFNEQFF.